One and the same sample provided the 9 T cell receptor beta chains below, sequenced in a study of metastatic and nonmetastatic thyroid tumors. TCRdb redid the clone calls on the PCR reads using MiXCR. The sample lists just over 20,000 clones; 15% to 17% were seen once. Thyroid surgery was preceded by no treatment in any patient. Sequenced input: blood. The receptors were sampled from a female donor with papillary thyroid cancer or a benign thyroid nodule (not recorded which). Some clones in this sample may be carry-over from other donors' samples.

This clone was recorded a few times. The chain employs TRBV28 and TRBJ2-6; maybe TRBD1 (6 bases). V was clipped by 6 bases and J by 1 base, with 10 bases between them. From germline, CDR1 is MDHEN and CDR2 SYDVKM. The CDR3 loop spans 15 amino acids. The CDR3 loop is CASSLQGSGANVLTF. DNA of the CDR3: TGTGCCAGCAGCCTACAGGGTTCTGGGGCCAACGTCCTGACTTTC.

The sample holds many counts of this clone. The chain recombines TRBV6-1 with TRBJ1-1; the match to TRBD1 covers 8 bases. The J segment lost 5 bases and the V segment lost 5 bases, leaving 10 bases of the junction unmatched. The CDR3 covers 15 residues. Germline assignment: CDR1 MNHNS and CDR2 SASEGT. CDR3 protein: CASSTRQGKRTEAFF. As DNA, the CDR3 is TGTGCCAGCAGTACCCGACAGGGGAAAAGAACTGAAGCTTTCTTT.

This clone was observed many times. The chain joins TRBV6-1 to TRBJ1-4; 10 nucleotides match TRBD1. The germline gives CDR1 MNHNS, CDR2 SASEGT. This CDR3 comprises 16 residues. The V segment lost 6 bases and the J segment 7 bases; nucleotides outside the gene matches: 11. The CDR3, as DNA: TGTGCCAGCAGCCGGGGGGGGACAGGGGCGGGTGAAAAACTGTTTTTT. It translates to CASSRGGTGAGEKLFF.

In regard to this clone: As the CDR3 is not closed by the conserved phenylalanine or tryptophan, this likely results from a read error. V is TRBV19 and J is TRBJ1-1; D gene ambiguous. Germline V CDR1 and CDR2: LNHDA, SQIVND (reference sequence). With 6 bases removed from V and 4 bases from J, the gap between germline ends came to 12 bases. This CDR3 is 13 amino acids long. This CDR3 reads CASRALWSTEAFL. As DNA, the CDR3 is TGTGCCAGTAGGGCACTGTGGAGCACTGAAGCTTTCCTT.

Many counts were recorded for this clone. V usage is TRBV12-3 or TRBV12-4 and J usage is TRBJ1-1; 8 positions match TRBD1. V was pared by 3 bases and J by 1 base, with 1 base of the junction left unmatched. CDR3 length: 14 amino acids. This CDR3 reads CASSFDRGNTEAFF. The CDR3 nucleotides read TGTGCCAGCAGTTTCGACAGGGGGAACACTGAAGCTTTCTTT.

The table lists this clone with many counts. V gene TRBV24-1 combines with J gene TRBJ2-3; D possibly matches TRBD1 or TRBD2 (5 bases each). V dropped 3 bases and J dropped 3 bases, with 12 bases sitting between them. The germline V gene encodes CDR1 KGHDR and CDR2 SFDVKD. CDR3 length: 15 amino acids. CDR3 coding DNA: TGTGCCACCAGTGATACAGACAGCGGTACAGATACGCAGTATTTT. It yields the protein CATSDTDSGTDTQYF.

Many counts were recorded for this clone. In nucleotides, the CDR3 is TGCGCCAGCAGCTTGGTGGGGGGGGCCCCCTACGAGCAGTACTTC. This sequence encodes CASSLVGGAPYEQYF. The genes are TRBV5-1 and TRBJ2-7; perhaps TRBD2 as D (7 bases). CDR3 size: 15 residues. The germline gives CDR1 SGHRS, CDR2 YFSETQ. The ends were cut back, 0 bases at V and 2 bases at J, with 12 bases in the middle.

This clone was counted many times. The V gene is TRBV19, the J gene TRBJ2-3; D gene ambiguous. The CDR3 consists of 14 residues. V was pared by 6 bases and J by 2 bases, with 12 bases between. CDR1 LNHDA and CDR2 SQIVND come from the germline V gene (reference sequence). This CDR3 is CASSTTETTDTQYF. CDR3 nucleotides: TGTGCCAGTAGCACTACGGAGACCACAGATACGCAGTATTTT.

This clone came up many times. The CDR3 DNA sequence: TGTGCCAGTAAGAGGGGGACTAGCAGCACCGGGGAGCTGTTTTTT. This encodes CASKRGTSSTGELFF. The chain recombines TRBV19 with TRBJ2-2, with TRBD2 identical over 9 bases. The junction had 7 bases not matched to a gene; V was cut back by 7 bases and J by 4 bases. This CDR3 has 15 amino acids. Germline loops: CDR1 LNHDA, CDR2 SQIVND (reference sequence). Full variable domain (remainder filled in from reference TRBV19 and TRBJ2-2): DGGITQSPKYLFRKEGQNVTLSCEQNLNHDAMYWYRQDPGQGLRLIYYSQIVNDFQKGDIAEGYSVSREKKESFPLTVTSAQKNPTAFYLCASKRGTSSTGELFFGEGSRLTVL.